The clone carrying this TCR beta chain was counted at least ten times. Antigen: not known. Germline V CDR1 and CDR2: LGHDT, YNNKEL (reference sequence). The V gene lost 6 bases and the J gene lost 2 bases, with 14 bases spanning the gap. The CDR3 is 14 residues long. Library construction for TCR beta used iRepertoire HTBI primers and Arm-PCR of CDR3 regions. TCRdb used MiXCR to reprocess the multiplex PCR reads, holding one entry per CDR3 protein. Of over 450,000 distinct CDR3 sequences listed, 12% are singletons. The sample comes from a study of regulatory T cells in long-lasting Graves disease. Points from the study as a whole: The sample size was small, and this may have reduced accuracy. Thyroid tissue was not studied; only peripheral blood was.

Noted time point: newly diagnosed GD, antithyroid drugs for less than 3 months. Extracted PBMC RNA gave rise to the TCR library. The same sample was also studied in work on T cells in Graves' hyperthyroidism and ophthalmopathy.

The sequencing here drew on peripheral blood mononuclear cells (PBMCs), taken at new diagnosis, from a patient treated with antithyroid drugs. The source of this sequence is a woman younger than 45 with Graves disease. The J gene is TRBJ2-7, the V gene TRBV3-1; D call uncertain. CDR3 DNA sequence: TGTGCCAGCAGTGAGACCCTCGGGCCCTACGAGCAGTACTTC. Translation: CASSETLGPYEQYF.